This TCR beta chain appears in the sequencing data of a study of beta chain features in type 1 diabetes. Regarding the study as a whole: Shortening that was moderate but significant affected the TCRB CDR3s of Type 1 diabetes patients in all four CD4+ subsets. VDJ junctions from patients with type 1 diabetes contained fewer insertions and more deletions.

The CDR3 has 13 residues. Trimming pared 6 bases from V and 8 bases from J, leaving 14 bases between. The V gene's germline CDR1 is MDHEN and CDR2 SYDVKM. This clone was seen only a few times. What it binds is not known. cDNA synthesis used the whole RNA isolate, giving expressed TCRB sequences. The table came from immunoSEQ multiplex PCR; TCRdb's copy has only in-frame clones and leaves some out. The top ten hold about 0.015% of the sample, which has a few hundred thousand clones, around an eighth seen once. The V call is TRBV28, the J call TRBJ1-5; D is unresolved. The receptor comes from a woman younger than 35 with type 1 diabetes. Input material: naive CD4+ T cells from blood. The CDR3: CASREGSNEPQHF. CDR3 nucleotides: TGTGCCAGCAGAGAGGGATCTAATGAGCCCCAGCATTTT.